Presented here are 20 T cell receptor beta chains from one specimen sequenced in a study of blood T cell repertoires in COVID-19. The data were produced by immunoSEQ multiplex PCR, yet TCRdb's version contains in-frame clones alone and is incomplete. The repertoire holds 270,000 or so clones, with approximately 87% as singletons. Sequences were obtained from peripheral blood. Source of these receptors: a woman in her 30s with COVID-19, enrolled during active disease.

This chain connects TRBV27 to TRBJ2-7, with D possibly being TRBD1 (5 bases). The CDR3 is made up of 13 amino acids. V lost 0 bases and J lost 3, with 6 bases in between. Germline V gene data show CDR1 as MNHEY and CDR2 as SMNVEV (reference sequence). The CDR3, as DNA: TGTGCCAGCAGTTTATCGCAGGGCTACGAGCAGTACTTC. Translation: CASSLSQGYEQYF.

CDR3 residues: CASSLGLLADATGELFF. Here the CDR3 DNA reads TGTGCCAGCAGCTTAGGTTTACTAGCAGACGCCACCGGGGAGCTGTTTTTT. V usage is TRBV11-2 and J usage is TRBJ2-2; D is possibly TRBD2 (6 bases). Germline V gene sequence: CDR1 SGHAT, CDR2 FQNNGV. There are 17 residues in the CDR3. The germline V and J ends were trimmed by 1 base and 4 bases, with 16 bases remaining between them.

The chain recombines TRBV11-2 with TRBJ2-7; D is undetermined. This CDR3 region has 15 residues. Germline-derived CDR1 and CDR2 are SGHAT and FQNNGV. V was clipped by 4 bases and J by 0 bases, with 13 bases between them. The DNA for the CDR3 is TGTGCCAGCAGCTCTGCTATAGTGTCCTCCTACGAGCAGTACTTC. Its translation is CASSSAIVSSYEQYF.

The chain links TRBV7-9 to TRBJ2-5, with 12 positions matching TRBD1. The CDR3 runs to 18 residues. In germline, CDR1 is SEHNR, CDR2 FQNEAQ (reference sequence). The V and J ends lost 5 bases and 3 bases, in that order; junction bases with no gene match: 13. The CDR3 loop reads CASSVLPGQGAFEETQYF. Written as DNA, the CDR3 is TGTGCCAGCAGCGTTCTACCGGGACAGGGGGCTTTTGAAGAGACCCAGTACTTC.

In this sample, this clone turned up once. The V gene is TRBV5-4, the J gene TRBJ1-6; D unresolved. In germline, CDR1 is SGHNT, CDR2 YYREEE (reference sequence). The CDR3 runs to 18 residues. V was pared by 0 bases and J by 0 bases, with 13 bases between. CDR3 loop: CASSLGMAGSSYNSPLHF. The DNA for the CDR3 is TGTGCCAGCAGCTTGGGGATGGCGGGAAGCTCCTATAATTCACCCCTCCACTTT.

The V gene is TRBV5-8, the J gene TRBJ1-1; the D gene is possibly TRBD1 (5 bases). Germline lookup yields CDR1 SGHTS and CDR2 YDEGEE. V dropped 7 bases and J dropped 4 bases, with 14 bases sitting between them. This CDR3 is 13 amino acids long. The CDR3 region has the DNA TGTGCCAGCCAAGAGGCGGGGCCCACTGAAGCTTTCTTT. Its translation: CASQEAGPTEAFF. Supplemented by reference TRBV5-8 and TRBJ1-1, the full variable domain reads EAGVTQSPTHLIKTRGQQATLRCSPISGHTSVYWYQQALGLGLQFLLWYDEGEERNRGNFPPRFSGRQFPNYSSELNVNALELEDSALYLCASQEAGPTEAFFGQGTRLTVV.

This clone showed up just once. This chain joins TRBV7-9 and TRBJ2-1, with 11 bases matching TRBD2. The CDR3 consists of 15 residues. CDR1 SEHNR and CDR2 FQNEAQ come from the germline V gene (reference sequence). The junction had 5 bases not matched to a gene; V was cut back by 5 bases and J by 5 bases. CDR3 protein: CASSISGGVDNEQFF. The CDR3 nucleotides are TGTGCCAGCAGCATTAGCGGGGGGGTCGACAATGAGCAGTTCTTC.

The chain uses TRBV4-2 and TRBJ2-2; D ambiguous. CDR1 and CDR2 (germline): LGHNA, YNFKEQ. V gave up 2 bases and J gave up 3 bases, with 10 bases separating them. The CDR3 sequence is 15 residues long. In DNA form, the CDR3 reads TGTGCCAGCAGCCAACGGCCGGGTTACACCGGGGAGCTGTTTTTT. Amino acids: CASSQRPGYTGELFF.

The V call is TRBV4-2, the J call TRBJ2-1; 9 bases are a match to TRBD2. V shed 1 base, J shed 5 bases, and the junction held 3 bases outside the gene matches. Germline V gene sequence: CDR1 LGHNA, CDR2 YNFKEQ. This CDR3 comprises 15 residues. The CDR3 bases are TGTGCCAGCAGCCAAGGGACTAGCGTCAACAATGAGCAGTTCTTC. This encodes CASSQGTSVNNEQFF.

The V gene is TRBV4-2, the J gene TRBJ1-2; 8 bases are shared with TRBD1. Germline values: CDR1 LGHNA, CDR2 YNFKEQ. The CDR3 is 14 amino acids. The V and J ends lost 4 bases and 3 bases, in that order; junction bases with no gene match: 4. The CDR3 loop is CASSRPGGDYGYTF. The CDR3 coding sequence is TGTGCCAGCAGCCGTCCAGGGGGCGACTATGGCTACACCTTC.

This clone was recorded a few times. The V call is TRBV27, the J call TRBJ1-5; no reliable D call. In germline, CDR1 is MNHEY, CDR2 SMNVEV (reference sequence). This CDR3 spans 12 amino acids. V lost 3 bases, J lost 6 bases, and 6 bases lay in between. CDR3 amino acids: CASSFRGQPQHF. In nucleotides, the CDR3 is TGTGCCAGCAGTTTTCGGGGTCAGCCCCAGCATTTT.

J is TRBJ1-2 and V is TRBV12-3 or TRBV12-4; D possibly corresponds to TRBD1 (6 bases). CDR3 length: 12 amino acids. Trimming took 5 bases from V and 7 from J, leaving 11 bases between them. DNA for the CDR3: TGTGCCAGCAGTACCAGGGGCCGTGGCTACACCTTC. This codes for CASSTRGRGYTF.

In this sample, this clone turned up many times. The chain employs TRBV29-1 and TRBJ1-2, with D possibly TRBD1 on 6 matching bases. The CDR3 totals 14 residues. CDR1 and CDR2 (germline): SQVTM, ANQGSEA. Trimming left V 5 bases short and J 5 bases short, with 18 bases between. The CDR3 loop is CSVLKNREKYGYTF. The DNA of the CDR3 is TGCAGCGTTCTCAAGAACAGGGAAAAGTATGGCTACACCTTC.

The gene calls are TRBV6-5 and TRBJ2-1, with a tentative D call TRBD1 (5 bases). Between the trimmed V and J ends, which lost 0 bases and 2 bases, there was a span of 8 bases. The CDR3 spans 15 residues. Germline CDR1 and CDR2: MNHEY and SVGAGI. Here the CDR3 DNA reads TGTGCCAGCAGTTACTCGACAGTTACCTACAATGAGCAGTTCTTC. Encoded protein: CASSYSTVTYNEQFF.

In this sample, this clone turned up once. The gene calls are TRBV28 and TRBJ1-2, with a possible D match to TRBD1 (5 bases). Germline values: CDR1 MDHEN, CDR2 SYDVKM. The CDR3 extends over 11 amino acids. The germline V and J ends were trimmed by 2 bases and 14 bases, with 12 bases remaining between them. The DNA of the CDR3 is TGTGCCAGCAGTTTAGGTGGGGCCGGTACCTTC. Amino acid sequence: CASSLGGAGTF.

The genes are TRBV5-1 and TRBJ2-7, with D perhaps TRBD2 (6 bases). Trimming took off 0 bases at V and 3 bases at J, with 10 bases between the two ends. Germline V gene lookup returns CDR1 SGHRS and CDR2 YFSETQ. The CDR3 length is 14 residues. CDR3 loop: CASSLAQGGYEQYF. In DNA form, the CDR3 reads TGCGCCAGCAGCTTGGCCCAGGGAGGCTACGAGCAGTACTTC.

This rearrangement joins TRBV2 to TRBJ1-1; D is uncertain. The V end lost 4 bases, the J end lost 1 base, and 7 bases lay between the germline ends. The CDR3 has 13 amino acids. Germline V gives CDR1 SNHLY, CDR2 FYNNEI. The CDR3 nucleotides read TGTGCCAGCAGTGTAGAGGCGAACACTGAAGCTTTCTTT. Its protein is CASSVEANTEAFF.

In its sample, this clone was seen a few times. This chain joins TRBV2 and TRBJ1-1; TRBD1 agrees at 7 bases. Germline V lookup: CDR1 SNHLY, CDR2 FYNNEI. The CDR3 runs 13 residues. J was trimmed by 3 bases and V by 5 bases; bases with no gene match: 3. The CDR3 bases are TGTGCCAGCAGTCTTGACAGGGACACTGAAGCTTTCTTT. Amino acids: CASSLDRDTEAFF.

V usage is TRBV7-9 and J usage is TRBJ1-4; the D gene is possibly TRBD1 (5 bases). Trimming stripped 0 bases from V and 3 bases from J, with 11 bases between. The length of the CDR3 is 16 residues. Germline-derived CDR1 and CDR2 are SEHNR and FQNEAQ (reference sequence). The CDR3 reads CASSLAGRAPNEKLFF. CDR3 bases: TGTGCCAGCAGCTTAGCGGGGCGTGCACCTAATGAAAAACTGTTTTTT.

The chain uses TRBV30 and TRBJ2-1, with D possibly TRBD2 on 5 matching bases. CDR3 length: 12 residues. Trimming took 4 bases from V and 2 from J, leaving 6 bases between them. Germline V gives CDR1 GTSNPN, CDR2 SVGIG (reference sequence). The CDR3 nucleotides read TGTGCCTGGACTAGCACCTACAATGAGCAGTTCTTC. This translates into CAWTSTYNEQFF.